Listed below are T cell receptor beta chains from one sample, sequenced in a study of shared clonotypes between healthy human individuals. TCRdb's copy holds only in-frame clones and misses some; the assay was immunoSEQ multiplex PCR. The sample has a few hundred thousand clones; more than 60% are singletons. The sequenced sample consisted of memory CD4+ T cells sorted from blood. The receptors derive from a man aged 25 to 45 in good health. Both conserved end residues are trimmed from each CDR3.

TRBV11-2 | ASILEGGPEQF
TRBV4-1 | ASSQGEGRRTEAF
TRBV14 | ASSPWREGPSVSYYNEQF
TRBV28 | ASSLPVQPQH
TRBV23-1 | ASSPSDAYNEQF
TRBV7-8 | ASSQGTGNYGYT
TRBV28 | ASSPRGTTDTQY
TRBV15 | ATSRDRLAGGEKLF
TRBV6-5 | ASSYQAGTGGHEAF
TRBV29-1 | SVRPGQGSYEQY
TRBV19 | ASRSTGNHEQY
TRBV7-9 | ASSGGRQPPLNEQF
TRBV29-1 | SVGGLNLEKLF
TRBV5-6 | ASSFLGLAAHYNEQF
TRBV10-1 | ASSETGKGTDTQY
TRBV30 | AWSVRGTGNGPQH
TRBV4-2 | ASSQVSWDRGLDGYT
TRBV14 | ASRRGQEETQY
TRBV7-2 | ASSQVSEGQPQH
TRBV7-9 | ASSKPPAGGPEF
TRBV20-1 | SAAAGEQY
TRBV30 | AWSRLSGGYT
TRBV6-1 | ASSDLREGPGETQY
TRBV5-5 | ASSWGLAGITDTQY